These 4 T cell receptor beta chains came from one sample sequenced in a study of CD8 T cells in Susac syndrome. The RNA input was roughly 0.5 to 1 ug, and it was reverse transcribed with random hexamers. TCRdb independently ran MiXCR on the immunoSEQ multiplex PCR reads; one entry per CDR3 protein. The sample records 330,000 or so distinct CDR3 sequences, around 85% being singletons. Sequenced sample: CD8+ T cells from PBMCs. These receptors were collected from a human donor with multiple sclerosis.

V is TRBV20-1 and J is TRBJ2-2; no firm D call. The CDR3 loop spans 14 amino acids. From germline, CDR1 is DFQATT and CDR2 SNEGSKA (reference sequence). The V and J ends lost 1 base and 3 bases respectively, with 9 bases between them. In DNA, the CDR3 is TGCAGTGCTAGAGCAAATGGGGACACCGGGGAGCTGTTTTTT. Its translation is CSARANGDTGELFF.

The chain is built from TRBV27 and TRBJ2-1; no clear D gene. In germline, CDR1 is MNHEY, CDR2 SMNVEV (reference sequence). V dropped 2 bases and J dropped 7 bases, with 9 bases sitting between them. The CDR3 consists of 13 residues. Here the CDR3 DNA reads TGTGCCAGCAGTTTAGGCAGCCGGAATGAGCAGTTCTTC. It specifies CASSLGSRNEQFF.

This chain connects TRBV28 to TRBJ2-7, with 9 positions matching TRBD1. This CDR3 spans 14 amino acids. The germline V gene has CDR1 MDHEN and CDR2 SYDVKM. The junction had 10 bases not matched to a gene; V was cut back by 8 bases and J by 5 bases. The CDR3 region has the DNA TGTGCCAGCGGCGGGACAGGGCCTTTTCACGAGCAGTACTTC. It is translated as CASGGTGPFHEQYF.

The rearrangement uses TRBV6-5 and TRBJ2-1; 9 nucleotides align to TRBD1. V shed 4 bases and J 14 bases; nucleotides not matched to a gene: 3. CDR3 length: 11 amino acids. Germline assignment: CDR1 MNHEY and CDR2 SVGAGI. The CDR3 loop is CASSSGTGKFF. DNA of the CDR3: TGTGCCAGCAGTTCGGGGACAGGGAAGTTCTTC.